This T cell receptor (beta chain) came from a study of cytomegalovirus exposure and HLA in healthy donors. With 1 base removed from V and 2 bases from J, the gap between germline ends came to 9 bases. This CDR3 contains 14 residues. From germline, CDR1 is LNHDA and CDR2 SQIVND (reference sequence). In this sample, this clone turned up a few times. The PCR contained 60 Vbeta and 13 Jbeta primers. Original analysis: Later analysis identified tens of millions of unique TCR beta chains, 9 million to 12 million shared. Profiling relied on immunoSEQ multiplex PCR, and the TCRdb table lists in-frame clones only, not all of them. That table supplies the V and J calls and clone size; D and trimming were determined from the DNA. The sample holds 150,000 to 200,000 clones, roughly 68% seen once.

What was sequenced was PBMCs. The chain employs TRBV19 and TRBJ2-7; D unresolved. The source of this sequence is a woman aged 25 to 39 in good health and CMV-seronegative. The CDR3 nucleotides are TGTGCCAGTAGTATAGTTGGAGCTACCTACGAGCAGTACTTC. Translated: CASSIVGATYEQYF.